This T cell receptor (beta chain) stems from a study of read filtering for tumor transcriptome and immune sequencing. Study-wide background: DNase treatment preceded whole-transcriptome library preparation.

This clonotype occurred many times. In germline, CDR1 is MNHEY, CDR2 SMNVEV (reference sequence). V lost 5 bases, J lost 7 bases, and 14 bases lay in between. The CDR3 is 13 amino acids. This library used approximately 0.4 ug RNA and molecular barcoded adaptors spanning alpha/delta and beta/gamma chains. In TCRdb, the reads were re-called with MiXCR into one record per CDR3 protein. The sample has 45,000 to 55,000 distinct CDR3 sequences; about 12% are singletons. The chain links TRBV27 to TRBJ1-2, with D tentatively TRBD1 (5 bases). The sample comprised a population of CD138-negative cells sorted from bone marrow. The sequence derives from a donor at least 40 years old with multiple myeloma. In DNA, the CDR3 is TGTGCCAGCAGTCCGCAGGGACTGGCTGGCTACACCTTC. It yields the protein CASSPQGLAGYTF.